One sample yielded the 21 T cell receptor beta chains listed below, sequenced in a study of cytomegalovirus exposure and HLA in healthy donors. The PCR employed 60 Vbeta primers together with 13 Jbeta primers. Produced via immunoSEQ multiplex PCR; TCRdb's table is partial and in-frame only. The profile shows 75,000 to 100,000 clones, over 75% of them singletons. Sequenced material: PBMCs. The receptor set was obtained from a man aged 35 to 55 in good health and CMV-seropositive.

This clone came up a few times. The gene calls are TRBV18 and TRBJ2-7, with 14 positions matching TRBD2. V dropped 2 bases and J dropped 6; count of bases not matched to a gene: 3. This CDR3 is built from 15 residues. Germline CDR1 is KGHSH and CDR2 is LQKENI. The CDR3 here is CASSPTGTSGSEQYF. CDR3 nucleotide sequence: TGTGCCAGCTCACCAACCGGGACTAGCGGGAGCGAGCAGTACTTC.

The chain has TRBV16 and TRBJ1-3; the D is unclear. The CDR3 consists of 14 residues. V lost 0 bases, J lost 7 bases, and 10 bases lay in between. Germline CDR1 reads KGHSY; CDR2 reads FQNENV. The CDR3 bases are TGTGCCAGCAGCCAATCCACAGTGTCTAACACCATATATTTT. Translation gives CASSQSTVSNTIYF.

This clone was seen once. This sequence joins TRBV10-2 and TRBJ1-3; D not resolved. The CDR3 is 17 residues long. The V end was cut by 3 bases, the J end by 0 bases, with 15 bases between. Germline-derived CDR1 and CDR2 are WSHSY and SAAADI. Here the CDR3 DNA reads TGCGCCAGCAGTGATCTTCTTGAGGCAGACTCTGGAAACACCATATATTTT. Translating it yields CASSDLLEADSGNTIYF.

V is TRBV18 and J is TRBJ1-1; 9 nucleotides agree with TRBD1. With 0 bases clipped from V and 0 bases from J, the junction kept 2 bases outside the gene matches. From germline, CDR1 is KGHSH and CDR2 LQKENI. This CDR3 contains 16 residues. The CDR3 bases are TGTGCCAGCTCACCACCCGGGACAGGGATGAACACTGAAGCTTTCTTT. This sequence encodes CASSPPGTGMNTEAFF.

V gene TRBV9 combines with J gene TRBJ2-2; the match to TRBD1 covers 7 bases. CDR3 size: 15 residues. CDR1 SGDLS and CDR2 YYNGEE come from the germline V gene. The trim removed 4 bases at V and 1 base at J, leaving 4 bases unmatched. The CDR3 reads CASSTRDRNTGELFF. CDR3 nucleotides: TGTGCCAGCAGCACCCGGGACAGGAACACCGGGGAGCTGTTTTTT.

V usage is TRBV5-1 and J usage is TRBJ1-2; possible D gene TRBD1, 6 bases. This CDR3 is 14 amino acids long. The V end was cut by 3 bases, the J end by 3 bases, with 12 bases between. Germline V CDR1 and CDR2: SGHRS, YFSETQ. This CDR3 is CASSYGQTDYGYTF. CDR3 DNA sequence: TGCGCCAGCAGCTATGGACAGACCGACTATGGCTACACCTTC.

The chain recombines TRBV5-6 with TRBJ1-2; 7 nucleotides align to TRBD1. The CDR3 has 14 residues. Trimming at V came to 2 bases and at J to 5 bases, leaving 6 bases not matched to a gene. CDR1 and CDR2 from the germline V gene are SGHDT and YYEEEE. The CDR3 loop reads CASSLRGQFYGYTF. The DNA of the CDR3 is TGTGCCAGCAGCTTAAGGGGACAGTTTTATGGCTACACCTTC.

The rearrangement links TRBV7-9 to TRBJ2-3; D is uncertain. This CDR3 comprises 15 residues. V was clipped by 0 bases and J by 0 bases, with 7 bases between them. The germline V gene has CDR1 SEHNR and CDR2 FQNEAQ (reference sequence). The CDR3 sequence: CASSLAVSSTDTQYF. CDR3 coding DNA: TGTGCCAGCAGCTTAGCTGTATCTAGCACAGATACGCAGTATTTT.

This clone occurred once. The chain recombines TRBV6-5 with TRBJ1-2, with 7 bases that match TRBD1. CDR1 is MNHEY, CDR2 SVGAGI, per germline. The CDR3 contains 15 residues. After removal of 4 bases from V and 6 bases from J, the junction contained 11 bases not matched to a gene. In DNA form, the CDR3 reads TGTGCCAGCAGTTCGGCGGGACAGCTTTTCAATGGCTACACCTTC. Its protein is CASSSAGQLFNGYTF.

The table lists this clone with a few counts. The CDR3 DNA reads TGTGCCTGGGGGCGAAACACTGAAGCTTTCTTT. Its translation: CAWGRNTEAFF. V and J are TRBV30 and TRBJ1-1; D gene unclear. CDR1 is GTSNPN, CDR2 SVGIG, per germline (reference sequence). The CDR3 contains 11 residues. V was trimmed by 5 bases and J by 2 bases, leaving 6 bases between them.

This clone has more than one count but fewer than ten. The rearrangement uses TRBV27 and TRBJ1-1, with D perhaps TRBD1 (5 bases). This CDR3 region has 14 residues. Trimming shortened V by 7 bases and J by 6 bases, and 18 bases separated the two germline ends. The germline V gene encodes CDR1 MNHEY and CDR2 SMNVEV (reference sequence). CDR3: CASTIGGGGAEAFF. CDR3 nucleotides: TGTGCCAGCACCATCGGGGGGGGTGGAGCTGAAGCTTTCTTT.

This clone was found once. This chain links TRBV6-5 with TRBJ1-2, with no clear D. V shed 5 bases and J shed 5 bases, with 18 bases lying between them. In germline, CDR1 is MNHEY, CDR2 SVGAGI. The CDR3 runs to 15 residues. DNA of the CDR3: TGTGCCAGCAGTGGCCACTTGCCCGGCGGTTATGGCTACACCTTC. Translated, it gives CASSGHLPGGYGYTF.

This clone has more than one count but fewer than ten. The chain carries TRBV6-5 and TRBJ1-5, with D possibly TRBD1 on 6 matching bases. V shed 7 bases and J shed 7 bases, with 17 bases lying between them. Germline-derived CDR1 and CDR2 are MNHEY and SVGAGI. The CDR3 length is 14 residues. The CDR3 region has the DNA TGTGCCAGCACCCTACGCCAGGGACAACAGCCCCAGCATTTT. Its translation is CASTLRQGQQPQHF.

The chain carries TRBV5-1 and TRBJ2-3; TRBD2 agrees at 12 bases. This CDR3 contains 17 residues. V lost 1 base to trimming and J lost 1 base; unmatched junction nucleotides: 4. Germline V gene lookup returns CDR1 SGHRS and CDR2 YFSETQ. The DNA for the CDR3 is TGCGCCAGCAGCTTGCCCCTAGCGGGGGGGCGCACAGATACGCAGTATTTT. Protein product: CASSLPLAGGRTDTQYF. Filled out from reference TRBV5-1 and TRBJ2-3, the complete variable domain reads KAGVTQTPRYLIKTRGQQVTLSCSPISGHRSVSWYQQTPGQGLQFLFEYFSETQRNKGNFPGRFSGRQFSNSRSEMNVSTLELGDSALYLCASSLPLAGGRTDTQYFGPGTRLTVL.

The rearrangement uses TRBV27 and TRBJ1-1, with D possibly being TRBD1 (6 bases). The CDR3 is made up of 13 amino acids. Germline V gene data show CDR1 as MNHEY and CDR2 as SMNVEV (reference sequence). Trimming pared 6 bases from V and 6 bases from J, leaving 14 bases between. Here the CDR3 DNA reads TGTGCCAGCAGCGGACAGTACCTAGCTGAAGCTTTCTTT. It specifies CASSGQYLAEAFF.

As DNA, the CDR3 is TGCGCCAGCAGCCAAGATGATTCTCTGGGGGGAGGGCCTTACGATACGCAGTATTTT. Translation: CASSQDDSLGGGPYDTQYF. The chain links TRBV4-1 to TRBJ2-3; 7 bases line up with TRBD2. CDR1 is MGHRA, CDR2 YSYEKL, per germline. The ends lost 0 bases at V and 6 bases at J; junction bases unmatched: 18. The CDR3 is made up of 19 amino acids.

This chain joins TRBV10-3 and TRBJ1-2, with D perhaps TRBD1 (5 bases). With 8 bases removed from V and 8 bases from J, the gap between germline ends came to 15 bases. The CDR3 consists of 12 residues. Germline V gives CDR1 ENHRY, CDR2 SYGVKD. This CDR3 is CAIGIGAGGYTF. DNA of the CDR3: TGTGCCATCGGGATAGGGGCGGGGGGCTACACCTTC.

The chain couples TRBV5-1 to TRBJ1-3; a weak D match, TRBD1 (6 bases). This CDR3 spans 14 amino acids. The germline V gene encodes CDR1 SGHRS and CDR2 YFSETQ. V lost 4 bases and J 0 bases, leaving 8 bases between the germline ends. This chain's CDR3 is CASSRTDSGNTIYF. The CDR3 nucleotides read TGCGCCAGCAGCAGGACAGACTCTGGAAACACCATATATTTT.

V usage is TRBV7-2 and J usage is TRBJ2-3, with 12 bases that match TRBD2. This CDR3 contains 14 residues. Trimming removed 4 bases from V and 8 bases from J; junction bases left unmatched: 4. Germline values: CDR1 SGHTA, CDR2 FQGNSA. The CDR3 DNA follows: TGTGCCAGCAGCTCGACTAGCGGGAGTGTTACGCAGTATTTT. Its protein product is CASSSTSGSVTQYF.

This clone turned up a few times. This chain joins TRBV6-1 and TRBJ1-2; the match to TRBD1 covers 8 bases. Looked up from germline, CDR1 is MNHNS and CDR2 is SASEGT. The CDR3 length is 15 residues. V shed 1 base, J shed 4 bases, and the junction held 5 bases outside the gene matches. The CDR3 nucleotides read TGTGCCAGCAGTGAAGTAGATACAGGGGGCTATGGCTACACCTTC. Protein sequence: CASSEVDTGGYGYTF.

The CDR3 here is CASSLQAGSSYNEQFF. CDR3 nucleotides: TGCGCCAGCAGCTTACAGGCGGGGAGCTCCTACAATGAGCAGTTCTTC. The V and J genes are TRBV5-1 and TRBJ2-1; weak D call: TRBD2 (6 bases). The V end was cut by 2 bases, the J end by 0 bases, with 12 bases between. Germline CDR1 is SGHRS and CDR2 is YFSETQ. This CDR3 is 16 amino acids long.